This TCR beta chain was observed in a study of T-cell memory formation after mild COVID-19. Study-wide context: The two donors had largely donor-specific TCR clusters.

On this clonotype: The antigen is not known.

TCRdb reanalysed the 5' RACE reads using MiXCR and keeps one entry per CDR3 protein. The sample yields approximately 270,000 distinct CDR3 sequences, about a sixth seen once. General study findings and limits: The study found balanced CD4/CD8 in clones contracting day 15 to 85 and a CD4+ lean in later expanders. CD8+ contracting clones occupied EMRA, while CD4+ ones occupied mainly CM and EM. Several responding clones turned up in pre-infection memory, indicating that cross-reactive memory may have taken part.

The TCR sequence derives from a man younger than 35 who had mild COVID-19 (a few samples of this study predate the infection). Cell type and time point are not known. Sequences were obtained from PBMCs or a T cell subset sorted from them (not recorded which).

The CDR3 DNA reads as TGTGCCAGCAGCCTGGGACTGATGAACACCGGGGAGCTGTTTTTT. Amino acid sequence: CASSLGLMNTGELFF. The J gene is TRBJ2-2, the V gene TRBV13; maybe TRBD2 (6 bases). There are 15 residues in the CDR3. The ends were cut back, 5 bases at V and 1 base at J, with 11 bases in the middle. Germline V gene lookup returns CDR1 PRHDT and CDR2 FYEKMQ (reference sequence).